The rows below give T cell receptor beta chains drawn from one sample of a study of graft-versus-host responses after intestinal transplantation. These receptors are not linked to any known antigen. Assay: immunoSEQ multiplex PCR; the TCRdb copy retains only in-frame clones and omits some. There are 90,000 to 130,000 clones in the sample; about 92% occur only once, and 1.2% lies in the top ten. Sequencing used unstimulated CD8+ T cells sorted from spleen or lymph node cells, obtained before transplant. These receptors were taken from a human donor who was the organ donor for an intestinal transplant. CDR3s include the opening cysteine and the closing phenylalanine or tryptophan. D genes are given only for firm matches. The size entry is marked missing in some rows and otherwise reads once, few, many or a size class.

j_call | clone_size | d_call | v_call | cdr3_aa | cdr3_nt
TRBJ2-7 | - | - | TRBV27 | CASSLSGDPYEQYF | TGTGCCAGCAGTTTATCAGGGGACCCCTACGAGCAGTACTTC
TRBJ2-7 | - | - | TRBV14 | CASSQGYEQYF | TGTGCCAGCAGCCAAGGGTACGAGCAGTACTTC
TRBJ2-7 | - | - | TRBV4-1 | CASSQDREGGVDDEQYF | TGCGCCAGCAGCCAGGACCGAGAGGGGGGAGTCGACGACGAGCAGTACTTC
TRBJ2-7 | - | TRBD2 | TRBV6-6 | CASGLAGVGYEQYF | TGTGCCAGCGGTCTAGCGGGAGTCGGGTACGAGCAGTACTTC
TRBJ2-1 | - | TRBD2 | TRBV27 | CASSFGLAGVNEQFF | TGTGCCAGCAGTTTTGGACTAGCGGGAGTCAATGAGCAGTTCTTC
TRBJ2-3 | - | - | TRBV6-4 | CASSEERSQGRLSTDTQYF | TGTGCCAGCAGTGAAGAGCGGAGTCAGGGAAGACTAAGCACAGATACGCAGTATTTT
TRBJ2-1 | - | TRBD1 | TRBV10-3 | CAIRQGDNEQFF | TGTGCCATCAGACAGGGGGACAATGAGCAGTTCTTC
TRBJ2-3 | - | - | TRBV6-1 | CASSDPRDTDTQYF | TGTGCCAGCAGTGACCCGAGAGACACAGATACGCAGTATTTT
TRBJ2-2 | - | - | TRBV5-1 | CASSLGRSPAKTLKNTGELFF | TGCGCCAGCAGCTTGGGGCGATCACCGGCCAAGACCCTAAAAAACACCGGGGAGCTGTTTTTT
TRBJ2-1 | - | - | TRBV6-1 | CASREVIEQFF | TGTGCCAGCAGGGAAGTCATTGAGCAGTTCTTC
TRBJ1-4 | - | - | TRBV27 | CARPYGSSEKLFF | TGTGCCAGGCCTTATGGGTCTTCTGAAAAACTGTTTTTT
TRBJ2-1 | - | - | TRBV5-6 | CASSPGGNHEQFF | TGTGCCAGCAGCCCAGGAGGGAACCATGAGCAGTTCTTC
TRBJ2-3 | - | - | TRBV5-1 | CASPIPDTFTDTQYF | TGCGCCAGCCCGATTCCCGACACCTTCACAGATACGCAGTATTTT
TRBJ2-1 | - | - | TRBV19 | CASSTGPNEQFF | TGTGCCAGTAGTACGGGGCCCAATGAGCAGTTCTTC
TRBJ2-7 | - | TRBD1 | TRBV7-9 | CASSDPGQGVYEQYF | TGTGCCAGCAGCGACCCAGGACAGGGAGTGTACGAGCAGTACTTC
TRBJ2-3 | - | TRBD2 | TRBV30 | CAWSVLRLADTDTQYF | TGTGCCTGGAGTGTACTAAGGCTAGCGGACACAGATACGCAGTATTTT
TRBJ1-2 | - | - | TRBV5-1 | CASSLRGAGASDGYTF | TGCGCCAGCAGCTTGCGGGGGGCAGGGGCTTCCGATGGCTACACCTTC
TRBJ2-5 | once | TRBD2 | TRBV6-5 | CASSSLREGLETQYF | TGTGCCAGCAGTTCCCTGCGGGAGGGCCTGGAGACCCAGTACTTC
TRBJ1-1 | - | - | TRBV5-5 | CASSLESAGPGAFF | TGTGCCAGCAGCTTGGAGTCAGCCGGCCCGGGGGCTTTCTTT
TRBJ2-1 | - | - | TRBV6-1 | CATGQYNEQFF | TGTGCCACTGGACAGTACAATGAGCAGTTCTTC
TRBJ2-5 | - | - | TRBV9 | CASSVATSQETQYF | TGTGCCAGCAGCGTAGCTACTTCGCAAGAGACCCAGTACTTC
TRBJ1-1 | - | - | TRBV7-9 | CASSLSDTEAFF | TGTGCCAGCAGCTTATCGGACACTGAAGCTTTCTTT
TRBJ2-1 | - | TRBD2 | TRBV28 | CASSSSATSGREGPYNEQFF | TGTGCCAGCAGTTCGTCCGCGACTAGCGGGAGGGAGGGGCCCTACAATGAGCAGTTCTTC
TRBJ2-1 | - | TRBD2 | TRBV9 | CASRGTSGSYNEQFF | TGTGCCAGCAGAGGGACTAGCGGGAGCTACAATGAGCAGTTCTTC
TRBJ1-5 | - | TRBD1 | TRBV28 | CASRLGTGTALEPQHF | TGTGCCAGCAGATTAGGGACCGGGACAGCCCTGGAGCCCCAGCATTTT
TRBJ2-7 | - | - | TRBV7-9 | CASSFPVRPYEQYF | TGTGCCAGCAGCTTCCCAGTCCGCCCCTACGAGCAGTACTTC
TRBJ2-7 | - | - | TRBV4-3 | CASSQETGPGSSYEQYF | TGCGCCAGCAGCCAGGAGACAGGCCCCGGGAGCTCCTACGAGCAGTACTTC
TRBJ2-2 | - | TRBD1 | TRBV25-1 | CASSELGQGASRTGELFF | TGTGCCAGCAGTGAATTAGGACAGGGGGCGAGCCGGACCGGGGAGCTGTTTTTT
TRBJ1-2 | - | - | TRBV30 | CAWSVVDANYGYTF | TGTGCCTGGAGTGTGGTAGACGCTAACTATGGCTACACCTTC
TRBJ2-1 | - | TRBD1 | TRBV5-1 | CASRGTNRGLSYNEQFF | TGCGCCAGCAGGGGGACGAACAGGGGGCTCTCCTACAATGAGCAGTTCTTC
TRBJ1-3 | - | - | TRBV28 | CASRPAHGKSGNTIYF | TGTGCCAGCAGACCGGCCCACGGCAAGTCTGGAAACACCATATATTTT
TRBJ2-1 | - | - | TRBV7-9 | CASTLPGIPHNEQFF | TGTGCCAGCACCCTACCGGGGATACCTCACAATGAGCAGTTCTTC
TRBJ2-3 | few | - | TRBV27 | CASSLSRTDTQYF | TGTGCCAGCAGTTTATCCAGGACAGATACGCAGTATTTT
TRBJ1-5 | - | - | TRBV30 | CAWSQTGGNQPQHF | TGTGCCTGGAGTCAAACAGGAGGCAATCAGCCCCAGCATTTT
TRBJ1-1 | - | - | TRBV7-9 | CASRLNTEAFF | TGTGCCAGCAGGTTAAACACTGAAGCTTTCTTT
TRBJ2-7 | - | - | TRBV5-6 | CASSFGRAYEQYF | TGTGCCAGCAGCTTTGGTAGGGCATACGAGCAGTACTTC
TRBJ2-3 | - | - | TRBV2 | CASMGRELGRDTQYF | TGTGCCAGCATGGGGCGGGAACTAGGCCGAGATACGCAGTATTTT
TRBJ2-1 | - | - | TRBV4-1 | CASSQGKDSYNEQFF | TGCGCCAGCAGCCAAGGGAAGGATTCCTACAATGAGCAGTTCTTC
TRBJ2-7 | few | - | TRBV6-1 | CASSARGLTYEQYF | TGTGCCAGCAGTGCCCGAGGACTTACCTACGAGCAGTACTTC
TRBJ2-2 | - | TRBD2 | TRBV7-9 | CASSLAGGPTPGELFF | TGTGCCAGCAGCTTAGCGGGAGGGCCAACACCCGGGGAGCTGTTTTTT
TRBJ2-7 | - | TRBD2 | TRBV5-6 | CASTLGGGNSYEQYF | TGTGCCAGCACCCTGGGGGGGGGAAATTCCTACGAGCAGTACTTC
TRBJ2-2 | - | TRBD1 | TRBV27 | CASSFEGQGNTGELFF | TGTGCCAGCAGTTTTGAGGGACAGGGGAACACCGGGGAGCTGTTTTTT